These 26 T cell receptor beta chains originate from one sample sequenced in a study of CD8 T cells in ankylosing spondylitis. Study outcomes and limitations: Apparently characteristic of ankylosing spondylitis blood was a TCR beta motif (about 8 highly homologous variants).

MiXCR, run by TCRdb on the 5' RACE reads, gives a single entry per CDR3 protein. In the table there are 200,000 to 250,000 distinct CDR3 sequences, about 6.7% of which are singletons. What these receptors recognize is not known. Sequenced sample: blood, either unsorted or a sorted T cell fraction (not recorded which). Receptors were obtained from a male donor with ankylosing spondylitis.

This clonotype has at least ten counts. V gene TRBV4-3 combines with J gene TRBJ2-3; D not certain. This CDR3 is built from 15 residues. Trimming stripped 0 bases from V and 4 bases from J, with 11 bases between. Germline V gives CDR1 LGHNA, CDR2 YSLEER. CDR3 sequence (DNA): TGCGCCAGCAGCCAAGATCCGGTACCGGCAGATACGCAGTATTTT. Translated: CASSQDPVPADTQYF.

This clonotype was counted at least ten times. V gene TRBV7-3 combines with J gene TRBJ2-5; 13 positions match TRBD2. CDR3 length equals 15 residues. J gave up 2 bases and V 5 bases, and 2 bases lay outside the gene matches. The germline gives CDR1 SGHTA, CDR2 FQGTGA. CDR3 amino acids: CASSLGLAGQETQYF. For the CDR3, the DNA is TGTGCCAGCAGCCTGGGACTAGCGGGGCAAGAGACCCAGTACTTC. The whole variable domain, filled in from reference TRBV7-3 and TRBJ2-5, reads GAGVSQTPSNKVTEKGKYVELRCDPISGHTALYWYRQSLGQGPEFLIYFQGTGAADDSGLPNDRFFAVRPEGSVSTLKIQRTERGDSAVYLCASSLGLAGQETQYFGPGTRLLVL.

This clonotype occurred a few times. A much larger clonotype is one base distant, so this may be a read error. The chain carries TRBV28 and TRBJ1-1; D gene unclear. This CDR3 has 14 residues. Germline CDR1 MDHEN, CDR2 SYDVKM. The V end was cut by 6 bases, the J end by 3 bases, with 14 bases between. The CDR3 sequence: CASRSASEDTEAFF. CDR3 DNA sequence: TGTGCCAGCAGGTCCGCCTCGGAGGACACTGAAGCTTTCTTT.

At least ten counts were recorded for this clonotype. CDR3: CASSPQMNTGELFF. The CDR3 bases are TGTGCCAGCAGTCCCCAAATGAACACCGGGGAGCTGTTTTTT. The chain employs TRBV27 and TRBJ2-2, with unresolved D. The germline CDR1 and CDR2 sequences are MNHEY and SMNVEV (reference sequence). This CDR3 comprises 14 residues. Trimming left V 5 bases short and J 1 base short, with 8 bases between.

The rearrangement joins TRBV27 to TRBJ2-7; unclear D gene. V lost 1 base, J lost 0 bases, and 10 bases lay in between. The CDR3 sequence is 15 residues long. In germline, CDR1 is MNHEY, CDR2 SMNVEV (reference sequence). The CDR3: CASSLFSVNSYEQYF. CDR3 DNA sequence: TGTGCCAGCAGTTTATTTTCGGTAAACTCCTACGAGCAGTACTTC.

There are many counts of this clonotype. V and J are TRBV13 and TRBJ2-7; D may be TRBD1 (5 bases). Trimming took 4 bases from V and 6 from J, leaving 10 bases between them. The CDR3 has 12 amino acids. CDR1 and CDR2 from the germline V gene are PRHDT and FYEKMQ (reference sequence). The DNA for the CDR3 is TGTGCCAGCAGCTCTATACAGGCCGAGCAGTACTTC. This sequence encodes CASSSIQAEQYF.

This clonotype was observed at least ten times. The chain is built from TRBV25-1 and TRBJ2-1; 8 bases line up with TRBD1. This CDR3 region has 14 residues. Germline V gene sequence: CDR1 MGHDK, CDR2 SYGVNS. The ends lost 6 bases at V and 7 bases at J; junction bases unmatched: 8. The CDR3 here is CASRGQGLWNEQFF. CDR3 sequence (DNA): TGTGCCAGCAGAGGACAGGGTCTATGGAATGAGCAGTTCTTC.

In this sample, this clonotype turned up many times. This sequence joins TRBV7-6 and TRBJ1-2, with D hard to call. V lost 2 bases to trimming and J lost 7 bases, with 17 bases between them. The CDR3 runs to 15 residues. Germline V gene sequence: CDR1 SGHVS, CDR2 FNYEAQ. The CDR3 DNA reads as TGTGCCAGCAGCTTAAAGACGTTAGGGTCTACTGGCTACACCTTC. Its translation is CASSLKTLGSTGYTF.

V is TRBV2 and J is TRBJ2-3, with D possibly TRBD2 on 6 matching bases. V dropped 11 bases and J dropped 2 bases, with 17 bases sitting between them. The CDR3 runs 14 residues. Looked up from germline, CDR1 is SNHLY and CDR2 is FYNNEI. In DNA form, the CDR3 reads TGTGCCGGCCCCTTTAGCGGAACCACAGATACGCAGTATTTT. As protein: CAGPFSGTTDTQYF. The full variable domain, rest sourced from reference TRBV2 and TRBJ2-3, is EPEVTQTPSHQVTQMGQEVILRCVPISNHLYFYWYRQILGQKVEFLVSFYNNEISEKSEIFDDQFSVERPDGSNFTLKIRSTKLEDSAMYFCAGPFSGTTDTQYFGPGTRLTVL.

This clonotype was picked up one time. A much larger clonotype is one base distant, so this may be a read error. This chain joins TRBV29-1 and TRBJ2-1; weak D call: TRBD2 (7 bases). The CDR3 has 14 amino acids. With 8 bases removed from V and 8 bases from J, the gap between germline ends came to 22 bases. The germline gives CDR1 SQVTM, CDR2 ANQGSEA. CDR3: CSTGGGEEGDEQFF. The CDR3 coding sequence is TGCAGCACCGGAGGGGGGGAGGAGGGCGATGAGCAGTTCTTC.

This clonotype was counted at least ten times. The rearrangement links TRBV10-3 to TRBJ2-7; 9 nucleotides match TRBD1. Unmatched junction bases numbered 8, after V lost 0 bases and J lost 5 bases. Germline CDR1 is ENHRY and CDR2 is SYGVKD. This CDR3 has 16 amino acids. CDR3 protein: CAISESTRTGVDEQYF. In DNA form, the CDR3 reads TGTGCCATCAGTGAGTCAACACGGACAGGGGTGGACGAGCAGTACTTC.

This rearrangement joins TRBV4-1 to TRBJ1-2, with no clear D. V was trimmed by 0 bases and J by 3 bases, leaving 8 bases between them. The CDR3 is 14 residues long. Germline V gene sequence: CDR1 MGHRA, CDR2 YSYEKL. The CDR3 reads CASSQDPTHYGYTF. The CDR3 nucleotides are TGCGCCAGCAGCCAAGATCCCACCCACTATGGCTACACCTTC.

The gene calls are TRBV20-1 and TRBJ1-2; the D gene is possibly TRBD1 (5 bases). Germline V gene sequence: CDR1 DFQATT, CDR2 SNEGSKA (reference sequence). V lost 5 bases, J lost 4 bases, and 14 bases lay in between. The CDR3 spans 13 residues. CDR3 region: CSAGNAGTYGYTF. For the CDR3, the DNA is TGCAGTGCTGGAAACGCAGGGACCTATGGCTACACCTTC.

This chain links TRBV20-1 with TRBJ2-1; 12 bases align to TRBD2. V was pared by 6 bases and J by 4 bases, with 4 bases of the junction left unmatched. The CDR3 contains 14 residues. CDR1 and CDR2 (germline): DFQATT, SNEGSKA (reference sequence). CDR3 coding DNA: TGCAGTGCGACTAGCGGGAGTATTTACAATGAGCAGTTCTTC. This gives the protein CSATSGSIYNEQFF.

In its sample, this clonotype was seen many times. The V and J genes are TRBV4-2 and TRBJ1-1; D is undetermined. CDR3 length: 12 amino acids. The V gene lost 4 bases and the J gene lost 5 bases, with 8 bases spanning the gap. Germline values: CDR1 LGHNA, CDR2 YNFKEQ. CDR3: CASSLFGTEAFF. The CDR3 nucleotides read TGTGCCAGCAGCCTTTTCGGGACTGAAGCTTTCTTT.

This clonotype showed up many times. This sequence joins TRBV4-2 and TRBJ2-7; the match to TRBD1 covers 9 bases. This CDR3 has 18 amino acids. V lost 0 bases to trimming and J lost 1 base; unmatched junction nucleotides: 10. Germline-derived CDR1 and CDR2 are LGHNA and YNFKEQ. CDR3 amino acids: CASSQDQQGQGMSYEQYF. The CDR3 DNA reads as TGTGCCAGCAGCCAAGATCAGCAGGGACAGGGTATGTCCTACGAGCAGTACTTC.

The rearrangement uses TRBV6-6 and TRBJ1-5; maybe TRBD1 (6 bases). Trimming shortened V by 7 bases and J by 6 bases, and 19 bases separated the two germline ends. Per germline, CDR1 MNHNY and CDR2 SVGAGI (reference sequence). The CDR3 length is 15 residues. The CDR3 spells CASTRRGRGAQPQHF. Here the CDR3 DNA reads TGTGCCAGCACACGCAGGGGCCGCGGGGCTCAGCCCCAGCATTTT.

This clonotype came up many times. The chain is built from TRBV11-2 and TRBJ1-2; tentatively, D is TRBD1 (5 bases). The CDR3 contains 15 residues. Trimming shortened V by 1 base and J by 0 bases, and 9 bases separated the two germline ends. Germline V lookup: CDR1 SGHAT, CDR2 FQNNGV. The CDR3 loop reads CASSLVGDSNYGYTF. The CDR3 DNA is TGTGCCAGCAGCTTAGTAGGGGATTCTAACTATGGCTACACCTTC.

Comments on this clonotype: A read error may be the cause here, since a much bigger clone is one base away. The chain has TRBV5-6 and TRBJ1-5; D is unclear. Trimming stripped 0 bases from V and 0 bases from J, with 10 bases between. CDR1 is SGHDT, CDR2 YYEEEE, per germline. This CDR3 is built from 16 residues. The CDR3 reads CASSLGALHSNQPQHF. In nucleotides, the CDR3 is TGTGCCAGCAGCTTGGGGGCATTGCATAGCAATCAGCCCCAGCATTTT. Together with reference TRBV5-6 and TRBJ1-5, the CDR3 gives the full variable domain: DAGVTQSPTHLIKTRGQQVTLRCSPKSGHDTVSWYQQALGQGPQFIFQYYEEEERQRGNFPDRFSGHQFPNYSSELNVNALLLGDSALYLCASSLGALHSNQPQHFGDGTRLSIL.

The chain uses TRBV11-2 and TRBJ2-7, with 8 nucleotides matching TRBD1. CDR3 length: 14 residues. Germline CDR1 is SGHAT and CDR2 is FQNNGV. V dropped 5 bases and J dropped 5; count of bases not matched to a gene: 8. In DNA form, the CDR3 reads TGTGCCAGCAGCGTACTCAGGGGGCCCGACGAGCAGTACTTC. Translated, it gives CASSVLRGPDEQYF.

This chain links TRBV6-1 with TRBJ1-4; D is ambiguous. Deletions cut 6 bases from V and 7 bases from J, with 18 bases between. CDR1 MNHNS and CDR2 SASEGT come from the germline V gene. This CDR3 region has 15 residues. The CDR3 is CASRFGITWGEKLFF. The CDR3 DNA reads TGTGCCAGCAGATTCGGGATCACTTGGGGTGAAAAACTGTTTTTT.

Many counts were recorded for this clonotype. The chain is built from TRBV4-2 and TRBJ2-4, with 9 bases fitting TRBD2. This CDR3 spans 16 amino acids. V lost 1 base to trimming and J lost 8 bases; unmatched junction nucleotides: 9. Germline assignment: CDR1 LGHNA and CDR2 YNFKEQ. The chain's CDR3 is CASSQGVAGVSDIQYF. The CDR3 nucleotides read TGTGCCAGCAGCCAAGGGGTAGCGGGGGTCTCAGACATTCAGTACTTC.

This clonotype showed up many times. The rearrangement links TRBV27 to TRBJ2-7, with TRBD1 matching 9 bases. Trimming cost V 3 bases and J 3 bases; bases outside gene matches: 6. The germline V gene has CDR1 MNHEY and CDR2 SMNVEV (reference sequence). This CDR3 spans 15 amino acids. In DNA, the CDR3 is TGTGCCAGCAGTTTCGGGACAGGGATGGACTACGAGCAGTACTTC. Translation: CASSFGTGMDYEQYF.

This clonotype was counted many times. J is TRBJ2-1 and V is TRBV29-1; D could derive from TRBD1 or TRBD2 (5 bases each). The V gene's germline CDR1 is SQVTM and CDR2 ANQGSEA. Trimming removed 3 bases from V and 0 bases from J, with 12 bases in between. This CDR3 has 15 amino acids. Here the CDR3 reads CSVESGRLSYNEQFF. CDR3 DNA: TGCAGCGTTGAGTCGGGGCGCCTCTCCTACAATGAGCAGTTCTTC.

This clonotype has at least ten counts. The chain has TRBV4-2 and TRBJ2-1; 9 positions match TRBD2. This CDR3 comprises 16 residues. Germline V gene data show CDR1 as LGHNA and CDR2 as YNFKEQ. Trimming cost V 6 bases and J 6 bases; bases outside gene matches: 12. CDR3: CASSLATGTSPNEQFF. The CDR3 DNA reads as TGTGCCAGCAGTCTCGCGACCGGGACTAGCCCCAATGAGCAGTTCTTC.

A remark on this clonotype: The junction shows a germline mismatch at one end, possibly a read error. The CDR3 loop is CCARVHWQGGDEQFF. CDR3 in DNA: TGCTGTGCTAGAGTCCACTGGCAGGGAGGGGATGAGCAGTTCTTC. The rearrangement links TRBV20-1 to TRBJ2-1; 7 nucleotides align to TRBD2. This CDR3 is 15 amino acids long. Germline CDR1 is DFQATT and CDR2 is SNEGSKA (reference sequence).